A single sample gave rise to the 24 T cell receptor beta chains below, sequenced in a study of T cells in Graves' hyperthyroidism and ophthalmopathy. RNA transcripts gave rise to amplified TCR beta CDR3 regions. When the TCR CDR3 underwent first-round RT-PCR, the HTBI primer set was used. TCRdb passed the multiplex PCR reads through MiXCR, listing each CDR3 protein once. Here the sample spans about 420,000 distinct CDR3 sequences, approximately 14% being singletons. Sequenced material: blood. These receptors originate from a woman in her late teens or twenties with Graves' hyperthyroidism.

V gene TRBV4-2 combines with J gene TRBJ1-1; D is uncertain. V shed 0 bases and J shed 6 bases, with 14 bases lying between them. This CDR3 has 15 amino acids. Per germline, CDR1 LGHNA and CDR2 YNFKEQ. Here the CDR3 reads CASSQEWATVSEAFF. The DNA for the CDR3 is TGTGCCAGCAGCCAAGAGTGGGCTACAGTGTCTGAAGCTTTCTTT.

CDR3 region: CASSRWAELASNNEQFF. The DNA for the CDR3 is TGTGCCAGTAGTAGGTGGGCGGAACTAGCGTCTAACAATGAGCAGTTCTTC. The chain carries TRBV19 and TRBJ2-1; 7 bases align to TRBD2. This CDR3 comprises 17 residues. Germline V gene sequence: CDR1 LNHDA, CDR2 SQIVND (reference sequence). V dropped 4 bases and J dropped 5; count of bases not matched to a gene: 14.

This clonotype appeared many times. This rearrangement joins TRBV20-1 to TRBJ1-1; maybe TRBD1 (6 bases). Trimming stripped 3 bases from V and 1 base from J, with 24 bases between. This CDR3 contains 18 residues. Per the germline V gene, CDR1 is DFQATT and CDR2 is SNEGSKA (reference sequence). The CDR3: CSARGWGGPTRPNTEAFF. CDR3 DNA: TGCAGTGCTAGGGGGTGGGGGGGGCCCACGAGACCGAACACTGAAGCTTTCTTT.

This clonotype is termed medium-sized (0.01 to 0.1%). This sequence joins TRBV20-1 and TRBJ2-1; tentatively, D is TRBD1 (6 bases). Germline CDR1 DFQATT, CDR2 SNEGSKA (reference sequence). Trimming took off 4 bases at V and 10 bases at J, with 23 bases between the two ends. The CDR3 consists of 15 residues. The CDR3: CSATSFGQMEIEQFF. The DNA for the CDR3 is TGCAGTGCTACCTCCTTCGGACAGATGGAGATAGAGCAGTTCTTC.

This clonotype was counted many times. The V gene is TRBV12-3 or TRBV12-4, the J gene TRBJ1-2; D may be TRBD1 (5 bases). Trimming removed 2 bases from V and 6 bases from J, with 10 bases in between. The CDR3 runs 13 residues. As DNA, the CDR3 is TGTGCCAGCAGTTTAAGCAGGGTAGATGGCTACACCTTC. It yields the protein CASSLSRVDGYTF.

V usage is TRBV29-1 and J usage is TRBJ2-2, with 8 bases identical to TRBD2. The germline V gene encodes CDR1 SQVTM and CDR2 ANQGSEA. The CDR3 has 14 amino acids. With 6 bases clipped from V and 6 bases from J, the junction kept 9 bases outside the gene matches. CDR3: CSVSRTSRSGELFF. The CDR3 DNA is TGCAGCGTCTCTCGGACTAGCCGATCCGGGGAGCTGTTTTTT.

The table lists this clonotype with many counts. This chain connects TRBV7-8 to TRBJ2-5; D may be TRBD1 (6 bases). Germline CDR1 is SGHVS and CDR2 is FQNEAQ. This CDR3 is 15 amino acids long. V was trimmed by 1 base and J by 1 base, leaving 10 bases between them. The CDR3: CASSLGTETQETQYF. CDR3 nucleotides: TGTGCCAGCAGCTTAGGGACAGAAACCCAAGAGACCCAGTACTTC. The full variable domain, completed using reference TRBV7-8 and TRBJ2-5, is GAGVSQSPRYKVAKRGQDVALRCDPISGHVSLFWYQQALGQGPEFLTYFQNEAQLDKSGLPSDRFFAERPEGSVSTLKIQRTQQEDSAVYLCASSLGTETQETQYFGPGTRLLVL.

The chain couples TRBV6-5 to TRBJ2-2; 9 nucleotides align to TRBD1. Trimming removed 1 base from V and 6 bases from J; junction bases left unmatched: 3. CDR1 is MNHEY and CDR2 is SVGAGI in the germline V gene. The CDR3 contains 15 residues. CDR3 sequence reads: CASSYWRQGAGELFF. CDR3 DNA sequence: TGTGCCAGCAGTTACTGGAGACAGGGGGCCGGGGAGCTGTTTTTT.

The CDR3 spells CSVKGGNQPQHF. DNA for the CDR3: TGCAGCGTTAAAGGGGGCAATCAGCCCCAGCATTTT. The rearrangement joins TRBV29-1 to TRBJ1-5; perhaps TRBD1 as D (5 bases). Looked up from germline, CDR1 is SQVTM and CDR2 is ANQGSEA. The germline V and J ends were trimmed by 5 bases and 2 bases, with 7 bases remaining between them. This CDR3 contains 12 residues. The variable domain in full, completed from reference TRBV29-1 and TRBJ1-5, reads SAVISQKPSRDICQRGTSLTIQCQVDSQVTMMFWYRQQPGQSLTLIATANQGSEATYESGFVIDKFPISRPNLTFSTLTVSNMSPEDSSIYLCSVKGGNQPQHFGDGTRLSIL.

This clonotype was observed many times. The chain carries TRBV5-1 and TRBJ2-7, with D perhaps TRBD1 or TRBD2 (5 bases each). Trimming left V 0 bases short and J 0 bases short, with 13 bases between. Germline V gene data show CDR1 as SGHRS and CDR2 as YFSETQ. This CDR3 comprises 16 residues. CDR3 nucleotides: TGCGCCAGCAGCTTGGCCCAGGCAGGGAGCTCCTACGAGCAGTACTTC. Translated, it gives CASSLAQAGSSYEQYF.

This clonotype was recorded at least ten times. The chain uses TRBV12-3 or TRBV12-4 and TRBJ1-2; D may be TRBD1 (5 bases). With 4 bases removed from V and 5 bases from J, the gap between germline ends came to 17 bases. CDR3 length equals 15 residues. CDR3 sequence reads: CASSYRRQDLYGYTF. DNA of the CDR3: TGTGCCAGCAGTTACAGGCGGCAAGACCTTTATGGCTACACCTTC.

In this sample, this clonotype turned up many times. In DNA, the CDR3 is TGTGCCAGCAGCTTAGGATACTACAATGAGCAGTTCTTC. Protein sequence: CASSLGYYNEQFF. V and J are TRBV11-2 and TRBJ2-1; the D is unclear. The V end was cut by 1 base, the J end by 3 bases, with 4 bases between. Germline V CDR1 and CDR2: SGHAT, FQNNGV. This CDR3 is built from 13 residues.

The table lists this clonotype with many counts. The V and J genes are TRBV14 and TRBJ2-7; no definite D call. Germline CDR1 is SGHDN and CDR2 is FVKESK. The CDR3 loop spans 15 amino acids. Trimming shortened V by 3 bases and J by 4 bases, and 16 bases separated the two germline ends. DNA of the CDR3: TGTGCCAGCAGCCAGCACACGAAAACGGTTTACGAGCAGTACTTC. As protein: CASSQHTKTVYEQYF.

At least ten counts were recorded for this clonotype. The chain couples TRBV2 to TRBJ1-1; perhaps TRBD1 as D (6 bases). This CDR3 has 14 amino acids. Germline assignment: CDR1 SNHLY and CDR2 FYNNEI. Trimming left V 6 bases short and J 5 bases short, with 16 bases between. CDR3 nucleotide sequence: TGTGCCAGCAGACAGAACAGGGTTGGAACTGAAGCTTTCTTT. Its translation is CASRQNRVGTEAFF.

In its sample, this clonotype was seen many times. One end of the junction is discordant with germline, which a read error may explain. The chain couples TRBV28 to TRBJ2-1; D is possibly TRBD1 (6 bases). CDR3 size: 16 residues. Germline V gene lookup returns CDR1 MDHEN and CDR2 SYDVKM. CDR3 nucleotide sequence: TGTGCCCGCAGCCTCCCCGGGACATCGACTTACAATGAGCAGTTCTTC. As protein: CARSLPGTSTYNEQFF.

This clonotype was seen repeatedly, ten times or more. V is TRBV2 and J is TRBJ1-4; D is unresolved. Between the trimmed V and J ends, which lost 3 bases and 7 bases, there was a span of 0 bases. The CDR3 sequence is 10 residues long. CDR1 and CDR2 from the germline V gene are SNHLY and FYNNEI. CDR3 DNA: TGTGCCAGCAGTGATGAAAAACTGTTTTTT. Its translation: CASSDEKLFF.

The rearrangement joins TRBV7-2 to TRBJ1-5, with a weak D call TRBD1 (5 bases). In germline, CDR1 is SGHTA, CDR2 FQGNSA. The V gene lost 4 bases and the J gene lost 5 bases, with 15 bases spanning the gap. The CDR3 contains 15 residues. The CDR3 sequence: CASSSTPGTYQPQHF. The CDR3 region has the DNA TGTGCCAGCAGCTCGACCCCAGGGACCTATCAGCCCCAGCATTTT. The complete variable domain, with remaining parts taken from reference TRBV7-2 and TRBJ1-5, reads GAGVSQSPSNKVTEKGKDVELRCDPISGHTALYWYRQSLGQGLEFLIYFQGNSAPDKSGLPSDRFSAERTGGSVSTLTIQRTQQEDSAVYLCASSSTPGTYQPQHFGDGTRLSIL.

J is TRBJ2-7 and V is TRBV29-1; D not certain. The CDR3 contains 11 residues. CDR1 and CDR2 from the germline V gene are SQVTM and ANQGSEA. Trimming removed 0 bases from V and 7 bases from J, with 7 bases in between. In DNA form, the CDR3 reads TGCAGCGTTGAAGATACGAGGGAGCAGTACTTC. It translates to CSVEDTREQYF.

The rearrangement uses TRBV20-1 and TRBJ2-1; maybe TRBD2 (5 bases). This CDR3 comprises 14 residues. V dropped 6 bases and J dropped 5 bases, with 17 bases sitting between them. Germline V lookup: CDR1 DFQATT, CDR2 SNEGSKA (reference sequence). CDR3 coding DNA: TGCAGTGCCAGCCGAGGGAAGGCCAACAATGAGCAGTTCTTC. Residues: CSASRGKANNEQFF.

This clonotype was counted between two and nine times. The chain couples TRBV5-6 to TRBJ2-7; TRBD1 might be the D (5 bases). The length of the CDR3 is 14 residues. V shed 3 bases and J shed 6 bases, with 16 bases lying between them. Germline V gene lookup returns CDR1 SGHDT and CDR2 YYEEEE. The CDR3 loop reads CASSSNLRVSEQYF. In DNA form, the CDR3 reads TGTGCCAGCAGCTCCAATCTCAGGGTGTCCGAGCAGTACTTC.

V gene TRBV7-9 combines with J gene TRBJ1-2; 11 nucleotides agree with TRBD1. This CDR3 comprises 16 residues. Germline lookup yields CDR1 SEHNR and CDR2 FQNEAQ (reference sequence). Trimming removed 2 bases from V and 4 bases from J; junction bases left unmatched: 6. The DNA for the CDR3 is TGTGCCAGCAGCTTACGCCGGACAGGGGGCACCTATGGCTACACCTTC. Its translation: CASSLRRTGGTYGYTF.

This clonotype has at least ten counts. The CDR3 nucleotides read TGCAGTGCTAGGGGGCACTCTAGGCGGGAGTACTTC. This encodes CSARGHSRREYF. The chain recombines TRBV20-1 with TRBJ2-5; D could derive from TRBD1 or TRBD2 (5 bases each). Germline V gene lookup returns CDR1 DFQATT and CDR2 SNEGSKA (reference sequence). The CDR3 is made up of 12 amino acids. Trimming pared 3 bases from V and 12 bases from J, leaving 17 bases between.

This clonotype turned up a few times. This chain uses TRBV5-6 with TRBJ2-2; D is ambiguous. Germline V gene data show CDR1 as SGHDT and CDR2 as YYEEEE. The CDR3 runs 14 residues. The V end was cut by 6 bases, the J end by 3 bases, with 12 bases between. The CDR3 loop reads CASTFLGYTGELFF. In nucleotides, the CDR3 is TGTGCCAGCACCTTTTTAGGATACACCGGGGAGCTGTTTTTT.

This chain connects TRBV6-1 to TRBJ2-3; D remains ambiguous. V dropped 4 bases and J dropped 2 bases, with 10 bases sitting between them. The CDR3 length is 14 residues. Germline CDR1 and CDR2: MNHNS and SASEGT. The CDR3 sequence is CASSGLRFTDTQYF. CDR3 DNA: TGTGCCAGCAGTGGGTTGCGGTTCACAGATACGCAGTATTTT.